This T cell receptor (beta chain) was captured in a study of CD8+CD57+ T cells in acquired aplastic anemia. This clonotype was seen many times. TCR beta VDJ and CDR3 were profiled, and genomic DNA was the template. MiXCR was run by TCRdb on the reads, yielding one entry per CDR3 protein. The sample consists of some 150,000 distinct CDR3 sequences, less than 45% of them appearing once. This receptor was obtained from a human donor in good health, serving as a control. Sequencing input: sorted CD4+, CD8+, or CD8+CD57+ T cells (not recorded which) from PBMCs.

CDR3 protein: CASSMIWGTEAFF. CDR3 DNA sequence: TGTGCCAGTAGTATGATCTGGGGAACTGAAGCTTTCTTT. This rearrangement joins TRBV19 to TRBJ1-1; D is uncertain. The V end was cut by 3 bases, the J end by 5 bases, with 10 bases between. There are 13 residues in the CDR3. Germline CDR1 and CDR2: LNHDA and SQIVND (reference sequence).